The TCR beta chain described here comes from a study of response to subunit inactivated influenza vaccine. TCRdb re-analysed the RT-PCR reads in MiXCR, keeping a single row per CDR3 protein. The sample carries roughly 790,000 distinct CDR3 sequences, approximately 21% recorded once. Study-level points and caveats: Each seasonal influenza vaccination recruits few new T cells, the authors suggested.

On this clonotype: What it binds is not known.

The CDR3 runs 15 residues. Germline lookup yields CDR1 SGHTA and CDR2 FQGNSA. Trimming cost V 2 bases and J 6 bases, with 13 bases left between them. The sequence was obtained from a man aged 45-65 years who received an inactivated influenza vaccine. The chain is built from TRBV7-2 and TRBJ2-2; weak D call: TRBD2 (6 bases). The specimen was PBMCs from blood, collected 5 to 6 days after vaccination. CDR3 region: CASSLSGTSPGELFF. For the CDR3, the DNA is TGTGCCAGCAGCTTATCCGGGACTTCTCCCGGGGAGCTGTTTTTT.